These T cell receptor beta chains were read from a single sample in a study of graft-versus-host responses after intestinal transplantation. The antigens of these receptors remain unknown. Libraries were prepared by immunoSEQ multiplex PCR; TCRdb keeps only in-frame clonotypes and omits some of them. The repertoire consists of more than 75,000 clones, with 75% to 95% occurring once and the leading ten covering just under 0.35%. The material sequenced was unstimulated CD4+ T cells sorted from spleen or lymph node cells, taken before transplant. These receptors originate from a human donor who was the organ donor for an intestinal transplant. CDR3s include the opening cysteine and the closing phenylalanine or tryptophan. A D gene is named only where the DNA matches it firmly. Some rows have no size entry. The others give once, few or many, or a class for an expanded clone.

V gene: TRBV7-8; clone size: -; D gene: -; J gene: TRBJ2-1; CDR3 protein: CASSYPGTSFHEQFF; CDR3 DNA: TGTGCCAGCAGCTATCCCGGAACTAGCTTCCATGAGCAGTTCTTC
V gene: TRBV7-3; clone size: -; D gene: TRBD2; J gene: TRBJ2-1; CDR3 protein: CASSPSVRSGSNEQFF; CDR3 DNA: TGTGCCAGCAGCCCCTCAGTGCGTAGCGGGAGTAATGAGCAGTTCTTC
V gene: TRBV2; clone size: once; D gene: TRBD2; J gene: TRBJ2-3; CDR3 protein: CAGGTSGRGADTQYF; CDR3 DNA: TGTGCCGGGGGGACTAGCGGTCGCGGGGCAGATACGCAGTATTTT
V gene: TRBV27; clone size: few; D gene: -; J gene: TRBJ2-6; CDR3 protein: CASAASSGANVLTF; CDR3 DNA: TGTGCCAGCGCTGCGAGCTCTGGGGCCAACGTCCTGACTTTC
V gene: TRBV5-6; clone size: -; D gene: TRBD1; J gene: TRBJ2-1; CDR3 protein: CASRTGASYNEQFF; CDR3 DNA: TGTGCCAGCAGGACAGGGGCCTCCTACAATGAGCAGTTCTTC
V gene: TRBV12-5; clone size: -; D gene: TRBD1; J gene: TRBJ2-7; CDR3 protein: CASGSPTGTVFDYEQYF; CDR3 DNA: TGTGCTAGTGGTTCGCCTACCGGGACAGTGTTCGACTACGAGCAGTACTTC
V gene: TRBV7-3; clone size: once; D gene: TRBD1; J gene: TRBJ1-6; CDR3 protein: CASSLVGTGGSPLHF; CDR3 DNA: TGTGCCAGCAGCTTAGTAGGGACAGGGGGTTCACCCCTCCACTTT
V gene: TRBV29-1; clone size: -; D gene: TRBD2; J gene: TRBJ2-7; CDR3 protein: CSVAAGEYEQYF; CDR3 DNA: TGCAGCGTTGCGGCGGGAGAGTACGAGCAGTACTTC
V gene: TRBV19; clone size: -; D gene: TRBD2; J gene: TRBJ2-7; CDR3 protein: CASSMERGSSYEQYF; CDR3 DNA: TGTGCCAGTAGTATGGAGCGGGGGTCCTCCTACGAGCAGTACTTC
V gene: TRBV18; clone size: -; D gene: -; J gene: TRBJ1-2; CDR3 protein: CASSPPATANYGYTF; CDR3 DNA: TGTGCCAGCTCACCACCGGCGACAGCTAACTATGGCTACACCTTC
V gene: TRBV29-1; clone size: -; D gene: -; J gene: TRBJ2-5; CDR3 protein: CSVEQYQETQYF; CDR3 DNA: TGCAGCGTTGAACAGTACCAAGAGACCCAGTACTTC
V gene: TRBV7-9; clone size: -; D gene: TRBD1; J gene: TRBJ2-7; CDR3 protein: CASSLLEWDRMNF; CDR3 DNA: TGTGCCAGCAGCCTACTTGAGTGGGACAGGATGAACTTC
V gene: TRBV10-3; clone size: -; D gene: TRBD2; J gene: TRBJ2-3; CDR3 protein: CAISELAGGSTDTQYF; CDR3 DNA: TGTGCCATCAGTGAGCTAGCGGGGGGCAGCACAGATACGCAGTATTTT
V gene: TRBV5-1; clone size: -; D gene: TRBD1; J gene: TRBJ1-5; CDR3 protein: CASSLAGGGQPQHF; CDR3 DNA: TGCGCCAGCAGCTTGGCCGGAGGGGGCCAGCCCCAGCATTTT
V gene: TRBV28; clone size: -; D gene: -; J gene: TRBJ1-2; CDR3 protein: CASSSRTLGGGYTF; CDR3 DNA: TGTGCCAGCAGTTCTCGGACCTTGGGGGGTGGCTACACCTTC
V gene: TRBV5-6; clone size: -; D gene: TRBD2; J gene: TRBJ2-1; CDR3 protein: CASSLFSGKLAFGNEQFF; CDR3 DNA: TGTGCCAGCAGCTTGTTTAGCGGGAAGCTGGCGTTCGGCAATGAGCAGTTCTTC
V gene: TRBV7-3; clone size: -; D gene: TRBD2; J gene: TRBJ2-3; CDR3 protein: CASSTSGRTDTQYF; CDR3 DNA: TGTGCCAGCAGTACTAGCGGCCGCACAGATACGCAGTATTTT
V gene: TRBV4-1; clone size: -; D gene: TRBD2; J gene: TRBJ2-5; CDR3 protein: CASSQDGGGFETQYF; CDR3 DNA: TGCGCCAGCAGCCAAGACGGGGGGGGGTTCGAGACCCAGTACTTC
V gene: TRBV4-1; clone size: -; D gene: TRBD2; J gene: TRBJ2-1; CDR3 protein: CASSQTELTSGSEQFF; CDR3 DNA: TGCGCCAGCAGCCAGACCGAGCTGACTAGCGGCAGTGAGCAGTTCTTC
V gene: TRBV21-1; clone size: once; D gene: -; J gene: TRBJ2-2; CDR3 protein: CASSKDLPSGGDTGELFF; CDR3 DNA: TGTGCCAGCAGCAAAGACCTCCCCAGCGGGGGGGACACCGGGGAGCTGTTTTTT
V gene: TRBV19; clone size: -; D gene: -; J gene: TRBJ1-2; CDR3 protein: CASSIKRGYGYTF; CDR3 DNA: TGTGCCAGTAGTATAAAGCGGGGCTATGGCTACACCTTC
V gene: TRBV27; clone size: -; D gene: TRBD1; J gene: TRBJ1-1; CDR3 protein: CATGDRGRTEAFF; CDR3 DNA: TGTGCCACCGGGGACAGGGGAAGGACTGAAGCTTTCTTT
V gene: TRBV28; clone size: -; D gene: TRBD1; J gene: TRBJ2-6; CDR3 protein: CARNDRGHVGTSSGANVLTF; CDR3 DNA: TGTGCCAGAAATGACAGGGGGCACGTGGGGACTAGCTCTGGGGCCAACGTCCTGACTTTC
V gene: TRBV29-1; clone size: -; D gene: -; J gene: TRBJ1-2; CDR3 protein: CSVDVWRDGYTF; CDR3 DNA: TGCAGCGTTGATGTTTGGAGGGACGGCTACACCTTC
V gene: TRBV6-5; clone size: -; D gene: -; J gene: TRBJ1-5; CDR3 protein: CASSRQGSDQPQHF; CDR3 DNA: TGTGCCAGCAGTCGCCAGGGATCCGATCAGCCCCAGCATTTT
V gene: TRBV19; clone size: -; D gene: -; J gene: TRBJ1-6; CDR3 protein: CASSIGSGKGSPLHF; CDR3 DNA: TGTGCCAGTAGTATAGGATCCGGGAAGGGATCACCCCTCCACTTT
V gene: TRBV12-5; clone size: -; D gene: TRBD1; J gene: TRBJ2-2; CDR3 protein: CASGFRTGGTGELFF; CDR3 DNA: TGTGCTAGTGGTTTCCGGACAGGGGGGACCGGGGAGCTGTTTTTT
V gene: TRBV6-1; clone size: -; D gene: TRBD1; J gene: TRBJ2-7; CDR3 protein: CASSKDRVSSYEQYF; CDR3 DNA: TGTGCCAGCAGTAAGGACAGGGTCAGCTCCTACGAGCAGTACTTC
V gene: TRBV14; clone size: -; D gene: -; J gene: TRBJ2-7; CDR3 protein: CASSPQESDEQYF; CDR3 DNA: TGTGCCAGCAGCCCACAGGAGTCTGACGAGCAGTACTTC
V gene: TRBV11-2; clone size: -; D gene: TRBD1; J gene: TRBJ1-2; CDR3 protein: CASSFRDRVTGYTF; CDR3 DNA: TGTGCCAGCAGCTTCCGGGACAGGGTAACTGGCTACACCTTC
V gene: TRBV6-5; clone size: -; D gene: -; J gene: TRBJ1-1; CDR3 protein: CASRRQGGTEAFF; CDR3 DNA: TGTGCCAGCAGGCGCCAAGGGGGAACTGAAGCTTTCTTT
V gene: TRBV2; clone size: -; D gene: TRBD1; J gene: TRBJ2-5; CDR3 protein: CASRARQGQETQYF; CDR3 DNA: TGTGCCAGCAGAGCCAGACAGGGCCAAGAGACCCAGTACTTC
V gene: TRBV30; clone size: -; D gene: TRBD1; J gene: TRBJ1-1; CDR3 protein: CAWSYGTGNTEAFF; CDR3 DNA: TGTGCCTGGAGCTACGGGACAGGGAACACTGAAGCTTTCTTT
V gene: TRBV5-1; clone size: once; D gene: TRBD2; J gene: TRBJ2-1; CDR3 protein: CASSPGLAGDNEQFF; CDR3 DNA: TGCGCCAGCAGCCCCGGACTAGCGGGAGACAATGAGCAGTTCTTC
V gene: TRBV6-6; clone size: -; D gene: TRBD1; J gene: TRBJ1-2; CDR3 protein: CASSRTGAYGYTF; CDR3 DNA: TGTGCCAGCAGCCGGACAGGGGCTTATGGCTACACCTTC
V gene: TRBV7-8; clone size: -; D gene: -; J gene: TRBJ2-3; CDR3 protein: CASSSTSGSKYTSTDTQYF; CDR3 DNA: TGTGCCAGCAGCTCCACCTCGGGTAGCAAATATACAAGCACAGATACGCAGTATTTT
V gene: TRBV27; clone size: -; D gene: -; J gene: TRBJ1-5; CDR3 protein: CASSPLGNYQPQHF; CDR3 DNA: TGTGCCAGCAGCCCACTAGGGAACTATCAGCCCCAGCATTTT
V gene: TRBV7-3; clone size: -; D gene: -; J gene: TRBJ2-3; CDR3 protein: CASSLVGSRSDTQYF; CDR3 DNA: TGTGCCAGCAGCTTAGTTGGGAGTCGGTCAGATACGCAGTATTTT
V gene: TRBV2; clone size: -; D gene: -; J gene: TRBJ2-1; CDR3 protein: CASSPRRGNEQFF; CDR3 DNA: TGTGCCAGCAGCCCCAGGAGGGGTAATGAGCAGTTCTTC
V gene: TRBV5-1; clone size: -; D gene: TRBD1; J gene: TRBJ1-1; CDR3 protein: CASSWLTGGMNTEAFF; CDR3 DNA: TGCGCCAGCAGCTGGTTGACAGGGGGGATGAACACTGAAGCTTTCTTT
V gene: TRBV28; clone size: -; D gene: TRBD2; J gene: TRBJ2-4; CDR3 protein: CASSSTSGSYRGKNIQYF; CDR3 DNA: TGTGCCAGCAGTTCGACTAGCGGGAGCTACCGGGGGAAAAACATTCAGTACTTC
V gene: TRBV6-5; clone size: -; D gene: TRBD2; J gene: TRBJ2-7; CDR3 protein: CASSSGLAGAYEQYF; CDR3 DNA: TGTGCCAGCAGTTCTGGACTAGCGGGGGCCTACGAGCAGTACTTC
V gene: TRBV7-9; clone size: -; D gene: -; J gene: TRBJ1-1; CDR3 protein: CASSLNTVRHEAFF; CDR3 DNA: TGTGCCAGCAGCTTAAACACTGTCCGACATGAAGCTTTCTTT
V gene: TRBV28; clone size: -; D gene: TRBD2; J gene: TRBJ2-1; CDR3 protein: CASTPGLAGGYNEQFF; CDR3 DNA: TGTGCCAGCACCCCGGGACTAGCGGGAGGGTACAATGAGCAGTTCTTC